Below are 25 T cell receptor beta chains sequenced from a single sample in a study of blood T cell repertoires in COVID-19. The protocol was immunoSEQ multiplex PCR, while the TCRdb copy is restricted to in-frame clones and leaves out a portion. The data hold about 380,000 clones, with around 89% observed a single time. The sequenced sample consisted of PBMCs or T cells enriched from blood (not recorded which). The receptors originated from a woman younger than 30 who had recovered from COVID-19.

The rearrangement joins TRBV6-5 to TRBJ2-1; 7 bases are shared with TRBD2. CDR1 and CDR2 from the germline V gene are MNHEY and SVGAGI. The CDR3 sequence is 13 residues long. Trimming at V came to 6 bases and at J to 2 bases, leaving 1 base not matched to a gene. CDR3 protein: CASRRGTYNEQFF. The DNA for the CDR3 is TGTGCCAGCAGGCGGGGGACCTACAATGAGCAGTTCTTC.

The chain is built from TRBV10-3 and TRBJ1-1; D not certain. The germline V and J ends were trimmed by 10 bases and 6 bases, with 18 bases remaining between them. Germline CDR1 ENHRY, CDR2 SYGVKD. The CDR3 loop spans 13 amino acids. The CDR3 sequence: CATSNEAVPEAFF. The CDR3 coding sequence is TGTGCCACGTCCAACGAGGCGGTCCCTGAAGCTTTCTTT.

The chain joins TRBV11-2 to TRBJ1-3; D is undetermined. This CDR3 region has 15 residues. The germline V gene encodes CDR1 SGHAT and CDR2 FQNNGV. Trimming cost V 5 bases and J 0 bases, with 11 bases left between them. The CDR3 bases are TGTGCCAGCAGCCCGCCAGTCTCCTCTGGAAACACCATATATTTT. This sequence encodes CASSPPVSSGNTIYF.

This sequence joins TRBV25-1 and TRBJ1-2, with 7 nucleotides matching TRBD1. Per the germline V gene, CDR1 is MGHDK and CDR2 is SYGVNS. This CDR3 spans 14 amino acids. Germline trimming cut 4 bases from V and 4 bases from J; bases unmatched to any gene: 6. CDR3 sequence: CASSGRDSPYGYTF. CDR3 nucleotide sequence: TGTGCCAGCAGTGGCCGGGACAGCCCCTATGGCTACACCTTC.

This chain links TRBV29-1 with TRBJ1-1; 8 positions match TRBD1. Trimming took 3 bases from V and 3 from J; bases not matched to a gene: 9. The CDR3 totals 15 residues. Germline V gene data show CDR1 as SQVTM and CDR2 as ANQGSEA. The CDR3 spells CSVETSQGADTEAFF. CDR3 nucleotide sequence: TGCAGCGTTGAGACGAGTCAGGGGGCCGACACTGAAGCTTTCTTT.

The chain combines TRBV9 with TRBJ1-2, with 9 bases aligning to TRBD1. With 6 bases clipped from V and 7 bases from J, the junction kept 7 bases outside the gene matches. This CDR3 is 13 amino acids long. Looked up from germline, CDR1 is SGDLS and CDR2 is YYNGEE. CDR3: CASNGQGPSGYTF. The CDR3 bases are TGTGCCAGCAACGGACAGGGGCCGTCTGGCTACACCTTC.

The chain is built from TRBV14 and TRBJ1-1; 7 bases line up with TRBD1. Trimming cost V 6 bases and J 5 bases; bases outside gene matches: 6. Germline V gene lookup returns CDR1 SGHDN and CDR2 FVKESK. The CDR3 runs to 13 residues. The chain's CDR3 is CASSQGGETEAFF. CDR3 DNA: TGTGCCAGCAGTCAGGGGGGAGAGACTGAAGCTTTCTTT.

This chain connects TRBV9 to TRBJ2-2; 8 bases are shared with TRBD1. The CDR3 has 16 amino acids. CDR1 and CDR2 (germline): SGDLS, YYNGEE. J gave up 4 bases and V 4 bases, and 9 bases lay outside the gene matches. The CDR3 region is CASSLSTGVVTGELFF. The CDR3 DNA reads as TGTGCCAGCAGCCTTTCGACAGGGGTGGTCACCGGGGAGCTGTTTTTT. Full variable domain (missing parts from reference TRBV9 and TRBJ2-2): DSGVTQTPKHLITATGQRVTLRCSPRSGDLSVYWYQQSLDQGLQFLIQYYNGEERAKGNILERFSAQQFPDLHSELNLSSLELGDSALYFCASSLSTGVVTGELFFGEGSRLTVL.

The V call is TRBV2, the J call TRBJ1-1, with unresolved D. Per germline, CDR1 SNHLY and CDR2 FYNNEI. V gave up 5 bases and J gave up 4 bases, with 17 bases separating them. This CDR3 comprises 15 residues. The CDR3 reads CASSPQTTASTEAFF. In DNA form, the CDR3 reads TGTGCCAGCAGTCCCCAAACCACCGCGAGCACTGAAGCTTTCTTT.

This chain connects TRBV29-1 to TRBJ1-4, with a possible D match to TRBD1 (5 bases). Germline CDR1 is SQVTM and CDR2 is ANQGSEA. This CDR3 contains 14 residues. V was clipped by 7 bases and J by 7 bases, with 19 bases between them. The CDR3 coding sequence is TGCAGCGCCGGGCTCCCGGGGGTGGGTGAAAAACTGTTTTTT. Protein sequence: CSAGLPGVGEKLFF.

The genes are TRBV7-9 and TRBJ1-1; D unresolved. The CDR3 sequence is 16 residues long. The V end was cut by 5 bases, the J end by 2 bases, with 18 bases between. Per the germline V gene, CDR1 is SEHNR and CDR2 is FQNEAQ (reference sequence). CDR3 protein: CASSPRAGSVNTEAFF. The CDR3 bases are TGTGCCAGCAGCCCACGCGCGGGGTCGGTCAACACTGAAGCTTTCTTT.

V is TRBV5-6 and J is TRBJ2-7, with 8 nucleotides matching TRBD1. CDR3 size: 19 residues. V trimming: 3 bases; J trimming: 2 bases; junction bases outside the gene matches: 19. Germline V lookup: CDR1 SGHDT, CDR2 YYEEEE. The CDR3 protein is CASSWGKLSDRVGTYEQYF. The CDR3 nucleotides read TGTGCCAGCAGCTGGGGGAAGTTGTCGGACAGGGTGGGTACCTACGAGCAGTACTTC.

The gene calls are TRBV18 and TRBJ1-5; perhaps TRBD1 as D (6 bases). The germline V gene has CDR1 KGHSH and CDR2 LQKENI. This CDR3 contains 15 residues. V was cut by 5 bases and J by 1 base, with 12 bases left in between. The CDR3 sequence is CASSKLQGSNQPQHF. The CDR3 DNA is TGTGCCAGCTCAAAACTACAGGGAAGCAATCAGCCCCAGCATTTT. Full variable domain (missing parts from reference TRBV18 and TRBJ1-5): NAGVMQNPRHLVRRRGQEARLRCSPMKGHSHVYWYRQLPEEGLKFMVYLQKENIIDESGMPKERFSAEFPKEGPSILRIQQVVRGDSAAYFCASSKLQGSNQPQHFGDGTRLSIL.

This rearrangement joins TRBV11-2 to TRBJ1-6, with 8 bases aligning to TRBD1. Unmatched junction bases numbered 5, after V lost 0 bases and J lost 10 bases. Per the germline V gene, CDR1 is SGHAT and CDR2 is FQNNGV. This CDR3 spans 15 amino acids. The CDR3 DNA reads as TGTGCCAGCAGCTTAGACGCAGGGGGCAACTCACCCCTCCACTTT. Protein product: CASSLDAGGNSPLHF.

The chain carries TRBV7-3 and TRBJ1-5; 8 bases align to TRBD1. J gave up 10 bases and V 5 bases, and 13 bases lay outside the gene matches. Looked up from germline, CDR1 is SGHTA and CDR2 is FQGTGA. The CDR3 is 15 amino acids. This CDR3 is CASSDRTGRHSPQHF. CDR3 nucleotide sequence: TGTGCCAGCAGCGATCGGACAGGGCGACACAGCCCCCAGCATTTT.

The rearrangement links TRBV7-9 to TRBJ1-1; no definite D call. The germline V gene encodes CDR1 SEHNR and CDR2 FQNEAQ (reference sequence). This CDR3 is 15 amino acids long. The V and J ends lost 5 bases and 3 bases respectively, with 16 bases between them. CDR3 in DNA: TGTGCCAGCAGCGCACCGACGAGGATCTACACTGAAGCTTTCTTT. Translating it yields CASSAPTRIYTEAFF.

This clone was seen once. The V gene is TRBV6-5, the J gene TRBJ2-7; possible D gene TRBD2, 6 bases. The V gene's germline CDR1 is MNHEY and CDR2 SVGAGI. CDR3 size: 16 residues. Deletions cut 0 bases from V and 2 bases from J, with 14 bases between. CDR3 sequence: CASSYSELAGPYEQYF. The CDR3 DNA reads as TGTGCCAGCAGTTACTCGGAACTAGCCGGCCCCTACGAGCAGTACTTC.

The genes are TRBV5-5 and TRBJ2-5; 7 nucleotides match TRBD2. The CDR3 spans 16 residues. J was trimmed by 4 bases and V by 3 bases; bases with no gene match: 12. Germline V gives CDR1 SGHKS, CDR2 YYEKEE (reference sequence). The CDR3 DNA sequence: TGTGCCAGCAGCTCGAATTCCGGGACTAATGGAGAGACCCAGTACTTC. Its translation: CASSSNSGTNGETQYF.

The rearrangement uses TRBV20-1 and TRBJ2-5; D unclear. The CDR3 consists of 13 residues. The germline V gene encodes CDR1 DFQATT and CDR2 SNEGSKA (reference sequence). Between the trimmed V and J ends, which lost 3 bases and 2 bases, there was a span of 10 bases. CDR3 in DNA: TGCAGTGCTAGTCGCAGTCGTCAAGAGACCCAGTACTTC. Protein product: CSASRSRQETQYF.

The chain couples TRBV7-8 to TRBJ1-2; D is possibly TRBD1 (6 bases). V was pared by 5 bases and J by 0 bases, with 16 bases between. This CDR3 region has 16 residues. Germline V gene lookup returns CDR1 SGHVS and CDR2 FQNEAQ. CDR3 bases: TGTGCCAGCAGCCAAAATCAGGGGACTACTAACTATGGCTACACCTTC. Amino acids: CASSQNQGTTNYGYTF. The variable domain in full, with the rest retrieved from reference TRBV7-8 and TRBJ1-2, is GAGVSQSPRYKVAKRGQDVALRCDPISGHVSLFWYQQALGQGPEFLTYFQNEAQLDKSGLPSDRFFAERPEGSVSTLKIQRTQQEDSAVYLCASSQNQGTTNYGYTFGSGTRLTVV.

The V gene is TRBV3-1 (or the pseudogene TRBV3-2), the J gene TRBJ1-6; D is unresolved. Germline V gives CDR1 LGHDT, CDR2 YNNKEL (reference sequence). This CDR3 contains 14 residues. With 3 bases removed from V and 8 bases from J, the gap between germline ends came to 11 bases. The CDR3 nucleotides read TGTGCCAGCAGCCACCGGCAGGTTGATTCACCCCTCCACTTT. As protein: CASSHRQVDSPLHF.

The genes are TRBV30 and TRBJ2-7; 7 bases are shared with TRBD1. From germline, CDR1 is GTSNPN and CDR2 SVGIG (reference sequence). This CDR3 comprises 14 residues. Losses at the gene ends were 1 base for V and 0 bases for J; bases not matched to a gene: 3. CDR3 coding DNA: TGTGCCTGGAGTGACGGGACAGTCTCCTACGAGCAGTACTTC. Translated, it gives CAWSDGTVSYEQYF.

The rearrangement links TRBV9 to TRBJ2-5; TRBD2 might be the D (6 bases). The CDR3 is 14 residues long. Trimming took 0 bases from V and 9 from J, leaving 15 bases between them. Germline V CDR1 and CDR2: SGDLS, YYNGEE. CDR3 coding DNA: TGTGCCAGCAGCGTAGACCGGTGGGGGGACGCCCAGTACTTC. Translation: CASSVDRWGDAQYF.

The chain recombines TRBV4-2 with TRBJ1-5; tentative D call: TRBD1 (6 bases). The CDR3 runs to 15 residues. Germline CDR1 reads LGHNA; CDR2 reads YNFKEQ. V was trimmed by 2 bases and J by 2 bases, leaving 10 bases between them. CDR3 in DNA: TGTGCCAGCAGCCAACTATCAGGGGGCAATCAGCCCCAGCATTTT. Translation: CASSQLSGGNQPQHF.

The J gene is TRBJ2-7, the V gene TRBV25-1; a possible D gene is TRBD2 (7 bases). The CDR3 sequence is 13 residues long. V lost 3 bases, J lost 3 bases, and 9 bases lay in between. The germline V gene has CDR1 MGHDK and CDR2 SYGVNS. CDR3 DNA sequence: TGTGCCAGCAGTGAGAGGGGGGGCTACGAGCAGTACTTC. Translated: CASSERGGYEQYF.